A single TCR beta chain is shown here with its context. The time point denotes: pre-treatment sample, taken before nivolumab and TIL therapy. This sample is drawn from a study of TIL therapy for anti-PD-1-resistant metastatic lung cancer. Study information: Median tumor mutation burden was 1.5 mutations per megabase.

This was the immunoSEQ v3 assay. Data came from immunoSEQ multiplex PCR; TCRdb stores just in-frame clones and leaves some out. The sample lists tens of thousands of clones, around 69% seen once, with 6% to 8.5% in the top ten. The germline V and J ends were trimmed by 4 bases and 4 bases, with 18 bases remaining between them. Germline values: CDR1 MGHRA, CDR2 YSYEKL. The CDR3 runs to 16 residues. V and J are TRBV4-1 and TRBJ2-3, with D possibly matching TRBD2 (5 bases). This TCR was sampled from a person aged 25-85 years with non-small cell lung cancer. The sequences come from blood, collected at baseline. CDR3 region: CASSPRGGSGADTQYF. DNA of the CDR3: TGCGCCAGCAGCCCCCGAGGCGGGTCTGGAGCAGATACGCAGTATTTT.